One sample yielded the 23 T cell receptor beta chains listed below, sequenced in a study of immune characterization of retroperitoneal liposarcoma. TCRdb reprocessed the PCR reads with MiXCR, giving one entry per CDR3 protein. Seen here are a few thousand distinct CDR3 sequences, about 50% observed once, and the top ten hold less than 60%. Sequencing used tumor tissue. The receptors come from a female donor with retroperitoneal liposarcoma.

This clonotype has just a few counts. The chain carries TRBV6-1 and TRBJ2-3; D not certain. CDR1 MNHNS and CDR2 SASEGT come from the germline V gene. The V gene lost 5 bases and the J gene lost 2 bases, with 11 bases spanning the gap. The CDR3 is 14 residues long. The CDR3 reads CASSPPPATDTQYF. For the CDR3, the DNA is TGTGCCAGCAGTCCCCCTCCGGCCACAGATACGCAGTATTTT.

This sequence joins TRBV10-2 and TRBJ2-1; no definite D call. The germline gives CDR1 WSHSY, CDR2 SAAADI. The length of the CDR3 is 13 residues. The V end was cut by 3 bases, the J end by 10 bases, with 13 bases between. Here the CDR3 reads CASSDTSINEQFF. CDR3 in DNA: TGCGCCAGCAGTGATACCTCAATAAACGAGCAGTTCTTC.

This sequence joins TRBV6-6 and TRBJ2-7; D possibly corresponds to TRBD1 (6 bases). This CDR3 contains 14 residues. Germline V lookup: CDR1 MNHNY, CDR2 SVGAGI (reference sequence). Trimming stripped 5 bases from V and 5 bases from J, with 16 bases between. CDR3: CASSMVRGSDEQYF. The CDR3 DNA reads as TGTGCCAGCAGTATGGTCAGGGGTAGCGACGAGCAGTACTTC.

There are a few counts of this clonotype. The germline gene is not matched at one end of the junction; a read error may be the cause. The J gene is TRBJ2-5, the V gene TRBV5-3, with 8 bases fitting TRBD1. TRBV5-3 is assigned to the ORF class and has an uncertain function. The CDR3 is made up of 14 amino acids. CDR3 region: CASSSRTGLGEQYF. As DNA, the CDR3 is TGTGCCAGCAGCTCCCGGACAGGGCTGGGTGAGCAGTACTTC.

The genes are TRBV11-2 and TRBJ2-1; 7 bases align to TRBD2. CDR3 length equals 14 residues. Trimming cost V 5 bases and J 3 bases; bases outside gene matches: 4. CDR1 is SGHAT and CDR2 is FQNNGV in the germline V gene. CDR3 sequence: CASSRAGFYNEQFF. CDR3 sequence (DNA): TGTGCCAGCAGCCGAGCGGGGTTCTACAATGAGCAGTTCTTC.

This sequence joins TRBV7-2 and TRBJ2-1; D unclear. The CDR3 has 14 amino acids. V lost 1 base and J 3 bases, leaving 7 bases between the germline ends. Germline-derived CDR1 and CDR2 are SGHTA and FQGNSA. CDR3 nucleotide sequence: TGTGCCAGCAGCTTAGATATAGTCTACAATGAGCAGTTCTTC. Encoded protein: CASSLDIVYNEQFF.

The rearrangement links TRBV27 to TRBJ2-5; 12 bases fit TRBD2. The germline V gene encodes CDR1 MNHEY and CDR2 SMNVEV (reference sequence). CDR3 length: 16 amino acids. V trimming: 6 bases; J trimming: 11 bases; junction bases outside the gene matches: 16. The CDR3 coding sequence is TGTGCCAGCAGCCCTTGGACTAGCGGGGCGAGCAATGAGCAGTACTTC. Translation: CASSPWTSGASNEQYF.

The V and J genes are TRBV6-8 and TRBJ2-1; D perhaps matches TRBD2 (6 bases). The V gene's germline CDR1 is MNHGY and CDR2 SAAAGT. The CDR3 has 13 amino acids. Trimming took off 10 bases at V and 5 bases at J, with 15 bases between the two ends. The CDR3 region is CATHRGSHNEQFF. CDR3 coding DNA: TGTGCCACCCACCGGGGGTCCCACAATGAGCAGTTCTTC.

The CDR3 protein is CASSFFAGGPSEQFF. The CDR3 DNA is TGTGCCAGCAGTTTCTTCGCGGGGGGGCCGAGTGAGCAGTTCTTC. The J gene is TRBJ2-1, the V gene TRBV27, with 9 bases identical to TRBD2. This CDR3 is 15 amino acids long. The germline gives CDR1 MNHEY, CDR2 SMNVEV (reference sequence). Trimming at V came to 3 bases and at J to 9 bases, leaving 9 bases not matched to a gene.

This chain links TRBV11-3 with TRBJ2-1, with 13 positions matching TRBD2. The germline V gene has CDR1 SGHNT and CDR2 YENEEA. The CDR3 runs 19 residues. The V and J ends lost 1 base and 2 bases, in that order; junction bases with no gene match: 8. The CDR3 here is CASSLGGLAGEGAYNEQFF. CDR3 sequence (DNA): TGTGCCAGCAGCTTAGGCGGACTAGCGGGAGAGGGGGCCTACAATGAGCAGTTCTTC.

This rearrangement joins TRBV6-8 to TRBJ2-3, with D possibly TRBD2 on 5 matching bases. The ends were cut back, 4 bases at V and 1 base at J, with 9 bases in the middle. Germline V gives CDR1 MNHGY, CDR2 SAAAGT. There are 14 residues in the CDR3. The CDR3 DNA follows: TGTGCCAGCAGTTTGGGGAGTCGCACAGATACGCAGTATTTT. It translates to CASSLGSRTDTQYF.

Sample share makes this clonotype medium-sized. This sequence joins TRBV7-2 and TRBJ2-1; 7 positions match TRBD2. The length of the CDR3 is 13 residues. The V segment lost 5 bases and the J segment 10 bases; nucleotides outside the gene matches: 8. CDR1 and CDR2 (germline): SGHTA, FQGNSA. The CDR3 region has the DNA TGTGCCAGCAGCCCGACCCTGGGACTAGAGCAGTTCTTC. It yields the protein CASSPTLGLEQFF. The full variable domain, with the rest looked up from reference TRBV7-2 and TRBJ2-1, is GAGVSQSPSNKVTEKGKDVELRCDPISGHTALYWYRQSLGQGLEFLIYFQGNSAPDKSGLPSDRFSAERTGGSVSTLTIQRTQQEDSAVYLCASSPTLGLEQFFGPGTRLTVL.

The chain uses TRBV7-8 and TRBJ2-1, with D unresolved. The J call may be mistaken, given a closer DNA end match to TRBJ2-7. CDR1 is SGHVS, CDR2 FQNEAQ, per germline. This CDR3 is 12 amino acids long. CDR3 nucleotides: TGTGCCAGCTTAGATGGTGTGAATGAGCAGTACTTC. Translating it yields CASLDGVNEQYF.

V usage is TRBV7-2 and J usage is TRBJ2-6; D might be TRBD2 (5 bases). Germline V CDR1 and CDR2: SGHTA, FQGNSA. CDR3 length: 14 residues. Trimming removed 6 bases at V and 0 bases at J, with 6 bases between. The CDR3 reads CASRRDSGANVLTF. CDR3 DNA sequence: TGTGCCAGCAGGAGGGACTCTGGGGCCAACGTCCTGACTTTC.

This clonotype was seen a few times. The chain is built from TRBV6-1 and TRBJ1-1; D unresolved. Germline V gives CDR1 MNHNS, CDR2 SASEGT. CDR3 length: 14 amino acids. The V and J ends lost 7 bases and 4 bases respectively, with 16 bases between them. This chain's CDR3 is CASKKDNRVTEAFF. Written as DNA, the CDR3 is TGTGCCAGCAAAAAGGATAATCGAGTCACTGAAGCTTTCTTT.

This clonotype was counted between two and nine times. CDR3 residues: CASSLAAGSPYEQFF. The CDR3 DNA reads TGTGCCAGCAGCTTAGCAGCGGGATCTCCCTACGAGCAGTTCTTC. V usage is TRBV11-3 and J usage is TRBJ2-1; 7 nucleotides align to TRBD2. The CDR3 length is 15 residues. Germline lookup yields CDR1 SGHNT and CDR2 YENEEA. V trimming: 1 base; J trimming: 10 bases; junction bases outside the gene matches: 10.

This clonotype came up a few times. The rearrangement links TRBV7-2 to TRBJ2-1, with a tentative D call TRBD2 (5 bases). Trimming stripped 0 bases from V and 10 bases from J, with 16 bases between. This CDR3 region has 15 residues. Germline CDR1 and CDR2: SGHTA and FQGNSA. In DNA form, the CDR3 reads TGTGCCAGCAGCTTAGCACCCTCTGAGAGGAGGGAGCAGTTCTTC. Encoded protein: CASSLAPSERREQFF.

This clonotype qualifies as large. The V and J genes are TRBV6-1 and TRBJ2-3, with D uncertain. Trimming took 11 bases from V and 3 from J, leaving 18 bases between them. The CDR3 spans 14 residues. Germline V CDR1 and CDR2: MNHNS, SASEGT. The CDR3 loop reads CAVSGGSRTDTQYF. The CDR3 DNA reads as TGTGCCGTCTCAGGCGGAAGTAGAACAGATACGCAGTATTTT.

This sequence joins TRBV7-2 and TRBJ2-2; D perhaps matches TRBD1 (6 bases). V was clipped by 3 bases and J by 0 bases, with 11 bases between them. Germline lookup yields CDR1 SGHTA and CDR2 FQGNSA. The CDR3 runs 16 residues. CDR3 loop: CASSLVRTANTGELFF. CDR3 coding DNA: TGTGCCAGCAGCTTGGTCCGGACAGCGAACACCGGGGAGCTGTTTTTT.

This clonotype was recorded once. CDR3 in amino acids: CASSQPTGRNEQFF. Here the CDR3 DNA reads TGTGCCAGCAGTCAACCGACAGGGCGCAATGAGCAGTTCTTC. The genes are TRBV6-1 and TRBJ2-1; 7 bases fit TRBD1. CDR3 size: 14 residues. V gave up 5 bases and J gave up 6 bases; unmatched junction bases: 7. Germline V gene data show CDR1 as MNHNS and CDR2 as SASEGT.

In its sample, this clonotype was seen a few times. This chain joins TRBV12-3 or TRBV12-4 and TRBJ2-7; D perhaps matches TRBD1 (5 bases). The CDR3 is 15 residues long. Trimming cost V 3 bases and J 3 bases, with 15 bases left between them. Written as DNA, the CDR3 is TGTGCCAGCAGTTTTAACCCAGGCCAGGGCTACGAGCAGTACTTC. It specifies CASSFNPGQGYEQYF.

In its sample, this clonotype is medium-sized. In DNA form, the CDR3 reads TGTGCCAGCAGTAAGGCACAGGGTGAGCAGTACTTC. It codes for CASSKAQGEQYF. The J gene is TRBJ2-7, the V gene TRBV6-1, with TRBD1 as a possible D gene (6 bases). The germline V and J ends were trimmed by 5 bases and 7 bases, with 12 bases remaining between them. The germline CDR1 and CDR2 sequences are MNHNS and SASEGT. The CDR3 has 12 residues.

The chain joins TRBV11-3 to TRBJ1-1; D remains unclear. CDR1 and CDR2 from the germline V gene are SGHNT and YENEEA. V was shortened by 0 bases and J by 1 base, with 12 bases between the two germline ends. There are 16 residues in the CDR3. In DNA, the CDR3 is TGTGCCAGCAGCTTAGATCGTGGGATCGGGAACACTGAAGCTTTCTTT. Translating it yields CASSLDRGIGNTEAFF.